This T cell receptor beta chain was found in a study of cytomegalovirus exposure and HLA in healthy donors. Use of 60 Vbeta and 13 Jbeta primers characterized the PCR. The data were produced by immunoSEQ multiplex PCR, yet TCRdb's version contains in-frame clones alone and is incomplete. The table lists around 170,000 clones, 82% of them singletons. The CDR3 runs 14 residues. Per the germline V gene, CDR1 is LNHDA and CDR2 is SQIVND (reference sequence). Trimming took 4 bases from V and 2 from J; bases not matched to a gene: 2. The sequencing sample was made of PBMCs. The TCR originated in a man in his forties in good health and CMV-seronegative. The chain combines TRBV19 with TRBJ1-2; 9 positions agree with TRBD1. The CDR3 is CASSTDRGNYGYTF. DNA of the CDR3: TGTGCCAGTAGTACGGACAGGGGAAACTATGGCTACACCTTC.